The 10 T cell receptor beta chains reported below all come from one sample, sequenced in a study of CD8+ T cells in alopecia areata. The sample's treatment: oral pan-JAK inhibitor, 5-10 mg twice daily. It was cDNA, reverse transcribed from extracted RNA, that served as the sequencing template. Assay used: immunoSEQ multiplex PCR; TCRdb lists only in-frame clones, some missing. This table holds about 180,000 clones, 51% found once. The material sequenced was CD8+ T cells sorted from blood, taken around week 54, from a patient treated with tofacitinib. All receptors come from a human donor with alopecia areata.

This clone was observed once. This specimen includes other DNA sequences encoding the same CDR3. The chain uses TRBV5-6 and TRBJ1-1, with D possibly matching TRBD1 (6 bases). V gave up 2 bases and J gave up 4 bases, with 9 bases separating them. The CDR3 loop spans 13 amino acids. CDR1 and CDR2 from the germline V gene are SGHDT and YYEEEE. CDR3 bases: TGTGCCAGCAGCTTAGGGGGTGGCACTGAAGCTTTCTTT. Translated, it gives CASSLGGGTEAFF.

With respect to this clone: The same CDR3 is also encoded by other DNA sequences in this sample. The rearrangement links TRBV2 to TRBJ1-1; D unclear. The CDR3 runs to 12 residues. V lost 1 base, J lost 2 bases, and 2 bases lay in between. CDR1 and CDR2 (germline): SNHLY, FYNNEI. DNA for the CDR3: TGTGCCAGCAGTGAAGTAAACACTGAAGCTTTCTTT. The encoded protein is CASSEVNTEAFF.

This sequence joins TRBV4-1 and TRBJ2-3; D gene uncertain. The CDR3 runs 17 residues. Trimming shortened V by 4 bases and J by 2 bases, and 19 bases separated the two germline ends. Germline V gene sequence: CDR1 MGHRA, CDR2 YSYEKL. CDR3 residues: CASSRRANDWNTDTQYF. As DNA, the CDR3 is TGCGCCAGCAGCCGCCGAGCCAATGACTGGAACACAGATACGCAGTATTTT.

This clone has just a few counts. This chain uses TRBV13 with TRBJ1-2; 7 positions agree with TRBD1. Germline assignment: CDR1 PRHDT and CDR2 FYEKMQ (reference sequence). The CDR3 is 14 amino acids. V lost 4 bases, J lost 7 bases, and 9 bases stayed unmatched. The DNA of the CDR3 is TGTGCCAGCAGCTACGAGACAGGGCAGGGTGGCTACACCTTC. Amino acid sequence: CASSYETGQGGYTF.

This clone has more than one count but fewer than ten. The chain couples TRBV30 to TRBJ2-5; possibly TRBD1 or TRBD2 for D (5 bases each). Germline CDR1 and CDR2: GTSNPN and SVGIG (reference sequence). This CDR3 comprises 14 residues. V dropped 5 bases and J dropped 3 bases, with 16 bases sitting between them. CDR3 loop: CAWAPGLAEETQYF. For the CDR3, the DNA is TGTGCCTGGGCCCCGGGGCTAGCCGAAGAGACCCAGTACTTC.

The chain recombines TRBV27 with TRBJ1-5; 11 nucleotides agree with TRBD1. The V segment lost 8 bases and the J segment 4 bases; nucleotides outside the gene matches: 1. This CDR3 is 13 amino acids long. CDR1 MNHEY and CDR2 SMNVEV come from the germline V gene (reference sequence). In DNA, the CDR3 is TGTGCCAGCGGACAGGGGGCGAATCAGCCCCAGCATTTT. Amino acid sequence: CASGQGANQPQHF.

The chain employs TRBV10-2 and TRBJ2-7; D is ambiguous. The CDR3 extends over 14 amino acids. The V and J ends lost 0 bases and 4 bases respectively, with 10 bases between them. The germline V gene encodes CDR1 WSHSY and CDR2 SAAADI. CDR3 protein: CASSESGWSYEQYF. CDR3 coding DNA: TGCGCCAGCAGTGAGTCAGGCTGGTCTTACGAGCAGTACTTC.

V usage is TRBV5-6 and J usage is TRBJ1-2; D is uncertain. CDR1 and CDR2 from the germline V gene are SGHDT and YYEEEE. The V gene lost 4 bases and the J gene lost 0 bases, with 7 bases spanning the gap. CDR3 length: 13 residues. This chain's CDR3 is CASSAGTNYGYTF. CDR3 bases: TGTGCCAGCAGCGCCGGGACTAACTATGGCTACACCTTC.

V gene TRBV29-1 combines with J gene TRBJ2-7, with 9 bases fitting TRBD1. Germline lookup yields CDR1 SQVTM and CDR2 ANQGSEA. The V and J ends lost 4 bases and 3 bases, in that order; junction bases with no gene match: 7. This CDR3 region has 14 residues. As DNA, the CDR3 is TGCAGCGTTGTGGTACAGGGGGCTAGCTACGAGCAGTACTTC. Protein: CSVVVQGASYEQYF.

The V call is TRBV30, the J call TRBJ2-7; D uncertain. V was trimmed by 4 bases and J by 5 bases, leaving 9 bases between them. This CDR3 spans 11 amino acids. CDR1 is GTSNPN, CDR2 SVGIG, per germline (reference sequence). CDR3 in DNA: TGTGCCTGGAATCCTGGCAACGAGCAGTACTTC. It codes for CAWNPGNEQYF.